This TCR beta chain comes out of a study of T cell responses to AZD1222 COVID-19 vaccine. Study observations and caveats: Seropositive at baseline were only six or seven AZD1222 recipients. Close to half of all spike-specific TCRs reportedly target regions of the variants that are unmutated. The donors showed a predominance of white British ancestry and of females, with possible underestimation of clonal diversity.

The CDR3 contains 15 residues. Trimming removed 7 bases from V and 0 bases from J, with 13 bases in between. Germline-derived CDR1 and CDR2 are SNHLY and FYNNEI. Of note for this clone: Its antigen remains unknown.

Using immunoSEQ multiplex PCR, the repertoire was profiled, and TCRdb retains in-frame clones only, with some absent. This sample has roughly 120,000 clones, with approximately 91% found just once. This TCR was sampled from an adult in good health. The specimen was peripheral blood, collected on day 0 of MenACWY control vaccination. V and J are TRBV2 and TRBJ1-5, with D possibly TRBD1 on 5 matching bases. The CDR3 coding sequence is TGTGCCAGCAAGAGGGGAGAATATAGCAATCAGCCCCAGCATTTT. Translating gives CASKRGEYSNQPQHF.